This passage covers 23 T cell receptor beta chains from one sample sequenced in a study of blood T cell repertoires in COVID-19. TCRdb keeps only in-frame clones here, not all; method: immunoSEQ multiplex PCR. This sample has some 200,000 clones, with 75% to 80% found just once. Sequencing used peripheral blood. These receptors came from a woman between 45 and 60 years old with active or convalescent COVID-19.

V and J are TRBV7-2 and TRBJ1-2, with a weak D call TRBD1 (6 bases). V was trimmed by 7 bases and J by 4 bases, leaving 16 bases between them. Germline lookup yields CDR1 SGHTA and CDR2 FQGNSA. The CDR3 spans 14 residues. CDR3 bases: TGTGCCAGCACCCCTAAGCCCAGGGGCTATGGCTACACCTTC. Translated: CASTPKPRGYGYTF. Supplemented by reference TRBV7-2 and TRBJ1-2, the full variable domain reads GAGVSQSPSNKVTEKGKDVELRCDPISGHTALYWYRQSLGQGLEFLIYFQGNSAPDKSGLPSDRFSAERTGGSVSTLTIQRTQQEDSAVYLCASTPKPRGYGYTFGSGTRLTVV.

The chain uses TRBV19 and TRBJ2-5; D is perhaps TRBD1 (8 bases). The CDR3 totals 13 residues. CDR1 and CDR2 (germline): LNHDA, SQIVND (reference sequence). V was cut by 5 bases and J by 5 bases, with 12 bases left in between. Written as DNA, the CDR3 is TGTGCCAGTAGTGAACAGGGGGGGGAGACCCAGTACTTC. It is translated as CASSEQGGETQYF.

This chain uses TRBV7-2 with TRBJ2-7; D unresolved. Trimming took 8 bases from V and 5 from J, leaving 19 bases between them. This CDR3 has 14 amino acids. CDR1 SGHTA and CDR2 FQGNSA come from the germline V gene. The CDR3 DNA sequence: TGTGCCAGCGGCCAGAAGCGCACCGGTAACGAGCAGTACTTC. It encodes CASGQKRTGNEQYF.

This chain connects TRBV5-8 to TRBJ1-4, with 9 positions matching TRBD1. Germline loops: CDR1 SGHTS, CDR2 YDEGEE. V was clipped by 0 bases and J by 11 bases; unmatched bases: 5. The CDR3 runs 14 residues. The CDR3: CASSLVWGQGKLFF. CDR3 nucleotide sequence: TGTGCCAGCAGCTTGGTTTGGGGACAGGGCAAACTGTTTTTT.

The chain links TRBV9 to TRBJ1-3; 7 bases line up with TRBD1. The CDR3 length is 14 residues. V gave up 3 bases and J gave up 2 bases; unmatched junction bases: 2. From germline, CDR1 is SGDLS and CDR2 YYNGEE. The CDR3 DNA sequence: TGTGCCAGCAGCGCCGGGACAGCTGGAAACACCATATATTTT. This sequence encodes CASSAGTAGNTIYF.

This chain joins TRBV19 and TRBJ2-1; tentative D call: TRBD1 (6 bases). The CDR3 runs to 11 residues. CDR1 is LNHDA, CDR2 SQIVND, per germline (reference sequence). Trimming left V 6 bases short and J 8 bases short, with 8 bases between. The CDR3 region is CASSTGHEQFF. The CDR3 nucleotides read TGTGCCAGTAGCACAGGGCATGAGCAGTTCTTC.

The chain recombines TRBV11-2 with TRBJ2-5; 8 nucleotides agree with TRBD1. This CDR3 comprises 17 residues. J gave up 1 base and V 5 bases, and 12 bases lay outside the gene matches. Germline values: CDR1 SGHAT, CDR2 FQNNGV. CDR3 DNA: TGTGCCAGCAGCGCCCGATCCGGGACAGGTTCCCAAGAGACCCAGTACTTC. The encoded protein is CASSARSGTGSQETQYF.

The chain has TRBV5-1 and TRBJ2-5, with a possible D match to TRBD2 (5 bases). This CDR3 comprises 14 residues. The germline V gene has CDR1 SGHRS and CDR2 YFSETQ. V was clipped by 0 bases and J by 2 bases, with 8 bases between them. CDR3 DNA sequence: TGCGCCAGCAGCTTGGAACCGGGACAAGAGACCCAGTACTTC. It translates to CASSLEPGQETQYF.

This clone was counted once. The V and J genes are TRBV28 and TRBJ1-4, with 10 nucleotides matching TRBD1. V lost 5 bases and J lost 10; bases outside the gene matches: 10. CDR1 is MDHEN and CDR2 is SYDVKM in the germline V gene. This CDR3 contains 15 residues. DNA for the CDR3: TGTGCCAGCAGTCCCTCGACAGGGGGCGAGAGAAAACTGTTTTTT. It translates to CASSPSTGGERKLFF.

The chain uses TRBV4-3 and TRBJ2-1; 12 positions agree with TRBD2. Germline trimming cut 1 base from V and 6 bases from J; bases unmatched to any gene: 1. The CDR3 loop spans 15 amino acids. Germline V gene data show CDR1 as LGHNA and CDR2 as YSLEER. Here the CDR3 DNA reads TGCGCCAGCAGCCAAGCTAGCGGGGGGGCCAATGAGCAGTTCTTC. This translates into CASSQASGGANEQFF.

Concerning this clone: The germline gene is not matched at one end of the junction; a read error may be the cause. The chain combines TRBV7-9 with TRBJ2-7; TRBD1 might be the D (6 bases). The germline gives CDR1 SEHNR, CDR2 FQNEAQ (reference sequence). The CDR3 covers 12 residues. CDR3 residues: CASSLVTGFVSF. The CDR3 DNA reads TGTGCCAGCAGCTTAGTTACAGGGTTTGTATCTTTC.

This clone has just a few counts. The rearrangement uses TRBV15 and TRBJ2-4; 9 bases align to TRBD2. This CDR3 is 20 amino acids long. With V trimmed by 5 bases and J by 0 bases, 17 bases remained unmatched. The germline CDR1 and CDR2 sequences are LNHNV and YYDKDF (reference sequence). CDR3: CATSPWAGGLRGEAKNIQYF. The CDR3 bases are TGTGCCACCAGCCCTTGGGCGGGAGGGCTTAGGGGGGAAGCCAAAAACATTCAGTACTTC.

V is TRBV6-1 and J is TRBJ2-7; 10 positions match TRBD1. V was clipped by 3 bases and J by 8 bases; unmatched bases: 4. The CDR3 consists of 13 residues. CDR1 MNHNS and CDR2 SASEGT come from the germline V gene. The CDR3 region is CASSDRDRGKQYF. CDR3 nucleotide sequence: TGTGCCAGCAGTGACCGGGACAGGGGAAAGCAGTACTTC.

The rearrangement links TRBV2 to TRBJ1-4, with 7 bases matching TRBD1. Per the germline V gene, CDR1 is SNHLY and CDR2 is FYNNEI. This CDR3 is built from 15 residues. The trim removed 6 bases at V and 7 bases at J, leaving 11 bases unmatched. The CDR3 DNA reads TGTGCCAGCAGGGTAGACAGGGTCAGGGTTGAAAAACTGTTTTTT. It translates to CASRVDRVRVEKLFF.

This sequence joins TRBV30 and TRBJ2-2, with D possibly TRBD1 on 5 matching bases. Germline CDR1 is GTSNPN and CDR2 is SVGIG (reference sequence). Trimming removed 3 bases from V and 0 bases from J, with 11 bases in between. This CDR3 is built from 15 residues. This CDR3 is CAWSAGHSNTGELFF. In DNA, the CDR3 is TGTGCCTGGAGCGCCGGACACTCGAACACCGGGGAGCTGTTTTTT. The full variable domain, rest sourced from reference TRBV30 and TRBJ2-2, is SQTIHQWPATLVQPVGSPLSLECTVEGTSNPNLYWYRQAAGRGLQLLFYSVGIGQISSEVPQNLSASRPQDRQFILSSKKLLLSDSGFYLCAWSAGHSNTGELFFGEGSRLTVL.

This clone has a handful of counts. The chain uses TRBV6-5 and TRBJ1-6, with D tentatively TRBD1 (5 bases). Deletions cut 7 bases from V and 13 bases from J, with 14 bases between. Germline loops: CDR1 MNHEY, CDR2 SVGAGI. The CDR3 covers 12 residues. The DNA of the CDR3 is TGTGCCAGCACGGAGGGGTTAGCGCCCCTCCACTTT. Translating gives CASTEGLAPLHF.

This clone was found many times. Here the CDR3 DNA reads TGTGCCAGCAGCTTAGAACAGCTCTATGGCTACACCTTC. It translates to CASSLEQLYGYTF. This chain links TRBV7-9 with TRBJ1-2, with D unresolved. V was shortened by 1 base and J by 4 bases, with 7 bases between the two germline ends. Germline lookup yields CDR1 SEHNR and CDR2 FQNEAQ (reference sequence). The CDR3 is 13 residues long.

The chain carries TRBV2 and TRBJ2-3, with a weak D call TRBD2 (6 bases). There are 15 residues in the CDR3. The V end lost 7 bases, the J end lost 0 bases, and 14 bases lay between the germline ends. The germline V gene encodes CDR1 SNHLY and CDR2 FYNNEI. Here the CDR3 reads CASIGPGLSTDTQYF. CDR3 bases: TGTGCCAGCATCGGACCGGGACTCAGCACAGATACGCAGTATTTT.

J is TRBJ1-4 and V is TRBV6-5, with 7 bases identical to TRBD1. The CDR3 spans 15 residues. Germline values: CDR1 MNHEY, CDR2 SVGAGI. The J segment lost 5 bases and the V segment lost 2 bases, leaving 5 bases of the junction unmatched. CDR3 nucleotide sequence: TGTGCCAGCAGTTACACGGGACAGCGGAATGAAAAACTGTTTTTT. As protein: CASSYTGQRNEKLFF.

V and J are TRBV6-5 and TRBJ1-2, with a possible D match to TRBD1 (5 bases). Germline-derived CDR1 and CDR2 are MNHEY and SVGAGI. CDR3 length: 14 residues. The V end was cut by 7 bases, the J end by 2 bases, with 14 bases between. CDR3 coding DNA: TGTGCCAGCAATTCAAGGACACAGAACTATGGCTACACCTTC. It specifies CASNSRTQNYGYTF.

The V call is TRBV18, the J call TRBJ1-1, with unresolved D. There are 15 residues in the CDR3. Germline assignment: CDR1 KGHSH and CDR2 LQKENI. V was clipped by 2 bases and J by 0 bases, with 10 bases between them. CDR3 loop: CASSPARDLNTEAFF. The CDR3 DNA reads TGTGCCAGCTCACCAGCGAGGGATTTGAACACTGAAGCTTTCTTT.

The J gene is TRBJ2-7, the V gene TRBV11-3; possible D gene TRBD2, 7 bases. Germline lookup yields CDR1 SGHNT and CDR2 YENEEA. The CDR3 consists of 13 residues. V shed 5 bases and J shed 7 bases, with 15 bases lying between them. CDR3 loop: CASSPRGGGEQYF. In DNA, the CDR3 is TGTGCCAGCAGCCCACGGGGAGGGGGAGAGCAGTACTTC.

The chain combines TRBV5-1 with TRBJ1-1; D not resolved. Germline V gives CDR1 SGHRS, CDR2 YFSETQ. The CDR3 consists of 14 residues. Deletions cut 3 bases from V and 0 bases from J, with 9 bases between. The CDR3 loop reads CASSSTKMNTEAFF. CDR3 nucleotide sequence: TGCGCCAGCAGCTCGACAAAAATGAACACTGAAGCTTTCTTT.